The following is a T cell receptor beta chain sequence with its context. TCRdb re-called the RT-PCR reads with MiXCR, one entry per CDR3 protein. The repertoire holds about 170,000 distinct CDR3 sequences, with roughly 12% as singletons. This sample is part of a study of response to subunit inactivated influenza vaccine. The germline V gene has CDR1 SGHAT and CDR2 FQNNGV. The CDR3 runs 16 residues. V gave up 0 bases and J gave up 4 bases, with 13 bases separating them. These data also formed part of another study, on T cells expressing NK-cell markers. Per that paper: Libraries used 5'RACE template switching adding universal primer site and UMIs.

Here the sequenced sample was CD8+ T cells sorted from PBMCs, taken 11 to 12 days after vaccination. This chain uses TRBV11-2 with TRBJ2-1, with D hard to call. The receptor was derived from a man in his fifties or sixties who received an inactivated influenza vaccine. The CDR3 spells CASSLDWAAFYNEQFF. In DNA, the CDR3 is TGTGCCAGCAGCTTAGATTGGGCAGCATTTTACAATGAGCAGTTCTTC.